The clone carrying this TCR beta chain appeared a few times. This record belongs to a study of blood T cell repertoires in COVID-19. Assay: immunoSEQ multiplex PCR; the TCRdb copy retains only in-frame clones and omits some. The repertoire holds around 340,000 clones, with about nine tenths as singletons. Study members were between roughly 18 and 100 years old and lived in around 24 US regions. The sequencing input was PBMCs or T cells enriched from blood (not recorded which). The sequence was obtained from a woman aged 25 to 39 who had been exposed to COVID-19.

This CDR3 reads CASSLDAAGQGAMNTEAFF. CDR3 sequence (DNA): TGTGCCAGCAGCTTAGACGCGGCGGGACAGGGGGCGATGAACACTGAAGCTTTCTTT. The chain joins TRBV11-2 to TRBJ1-1; TRBD1 matches 12 bases. The V gene end was trimmed by 0 bases and the J gene end by 0 bases; junction bases not matched to a gene: 8. From germline, CDR1 is SGHAT and CDR2 FQNNGV. The CDR3 loop spans 19 amino acids. The full variable domain, its missing parts supplied by reference TRBV11-2 and TRBJ1-1, is EAGVAQSPRYKIIEKRQSVAFWCNPISGHATLYWYQQILGQGPKLLIQFQNNGVVDDSQLPKDRFSAERLKGVDSTLKIQPAKLEDSAVYLCASSLDAAGQGAMNTEAFFGQGTRLTVV.